The clone carrying this TCR beta chain was counted ten times or more. Its specificity is not known. Time point described: sample taken at primary tumor resection. This sample is drawn from a study of spatial heterogeneity in lung cancer. About the study: Beta-chain sequences were consistently detected more often than alpha-chain sequences.

TCRdb reanalysed the 5' RACE reads using MiXCR and keeps one entry per CDR3 protein. The sample records 40,000 or so distinct CDR3 sequences, 6.5% to 8.5% being singletons. Whole-study results and caveats: At resection, ubiquitous expanded tumor TCRs appeared in blood more than at follow-up.

The input for sequencing was PBMCs, taken at surgery. The TCR was taken from a male donor with early-stage non-small cell lung cancer.

Written as DNA, the CDR3 is TGTGCCAGCAGCCAAAACTCCCCGCGCCCGGCAGATACGCAGTATTTT. It is translated as CASSQNSPRPADTQYF. This chain connects TRBV3-1 to TRBJ2-3; no clear D. Per germline, CDR1 LGHDT and CDR2 YNNKEL (reference sequence). This CDR3 is built from 16 residues. Trimming stripped 2 bases from V and 4 bases from J, with 16 bases between.